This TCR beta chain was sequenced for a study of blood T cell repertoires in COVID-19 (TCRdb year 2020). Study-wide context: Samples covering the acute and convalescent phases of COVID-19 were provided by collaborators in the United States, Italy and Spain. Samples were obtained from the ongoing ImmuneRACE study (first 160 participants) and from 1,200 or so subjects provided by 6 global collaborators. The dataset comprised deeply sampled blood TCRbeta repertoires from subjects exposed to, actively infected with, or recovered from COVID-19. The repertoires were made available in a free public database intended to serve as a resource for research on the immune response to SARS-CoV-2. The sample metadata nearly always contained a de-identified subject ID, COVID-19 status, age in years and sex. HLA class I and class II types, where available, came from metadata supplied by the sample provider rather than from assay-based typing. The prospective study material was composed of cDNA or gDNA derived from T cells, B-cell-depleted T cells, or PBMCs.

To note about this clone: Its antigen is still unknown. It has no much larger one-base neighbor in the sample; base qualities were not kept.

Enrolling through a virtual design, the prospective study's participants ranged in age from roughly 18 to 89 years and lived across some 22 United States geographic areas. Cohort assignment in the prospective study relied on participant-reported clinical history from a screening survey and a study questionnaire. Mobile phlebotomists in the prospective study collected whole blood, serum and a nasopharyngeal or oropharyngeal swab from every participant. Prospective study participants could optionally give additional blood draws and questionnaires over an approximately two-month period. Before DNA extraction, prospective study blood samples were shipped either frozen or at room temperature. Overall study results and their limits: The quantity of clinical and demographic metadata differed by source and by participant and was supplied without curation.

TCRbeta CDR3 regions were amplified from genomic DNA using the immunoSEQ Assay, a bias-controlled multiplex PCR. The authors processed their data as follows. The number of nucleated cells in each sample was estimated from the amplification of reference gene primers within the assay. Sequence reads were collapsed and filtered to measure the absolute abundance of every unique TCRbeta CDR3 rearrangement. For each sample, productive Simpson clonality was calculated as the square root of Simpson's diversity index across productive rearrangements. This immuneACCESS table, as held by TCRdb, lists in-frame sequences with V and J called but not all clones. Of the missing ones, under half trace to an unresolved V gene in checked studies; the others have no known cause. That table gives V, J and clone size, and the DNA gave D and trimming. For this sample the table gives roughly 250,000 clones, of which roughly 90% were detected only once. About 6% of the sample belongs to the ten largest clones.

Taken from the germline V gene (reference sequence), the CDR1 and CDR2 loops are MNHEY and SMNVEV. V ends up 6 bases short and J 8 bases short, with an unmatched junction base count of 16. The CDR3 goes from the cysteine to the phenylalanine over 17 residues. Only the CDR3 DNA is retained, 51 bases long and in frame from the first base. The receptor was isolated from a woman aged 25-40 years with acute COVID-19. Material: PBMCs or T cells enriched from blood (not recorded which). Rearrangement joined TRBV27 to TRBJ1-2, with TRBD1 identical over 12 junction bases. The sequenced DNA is TGTGCCAGCAGGATAGGGACAGGGGGCCCCTTGGATAAGGGCTACACCTTC. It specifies CASRIGTGGPLDKGYTF.